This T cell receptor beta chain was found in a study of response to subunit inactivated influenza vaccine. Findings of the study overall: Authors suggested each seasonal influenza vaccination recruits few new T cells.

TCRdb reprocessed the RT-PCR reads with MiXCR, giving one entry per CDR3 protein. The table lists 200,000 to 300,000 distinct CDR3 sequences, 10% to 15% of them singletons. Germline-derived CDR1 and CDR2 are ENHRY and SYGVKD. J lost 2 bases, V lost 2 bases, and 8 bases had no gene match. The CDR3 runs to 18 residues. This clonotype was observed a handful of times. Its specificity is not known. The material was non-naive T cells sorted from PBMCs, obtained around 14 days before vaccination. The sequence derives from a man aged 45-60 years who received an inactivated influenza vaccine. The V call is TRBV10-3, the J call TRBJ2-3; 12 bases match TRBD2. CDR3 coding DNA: TGTGCCATCAGTGAGGTCCCGGGACTAGCGGGTAACACAGATACGCAGTATTTT. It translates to CAISEVPGLAGNTDTQYF.